This T cell receptor beta chain was captured in a study of OX40 agonist ivuxolimab in advanced cancers. For the study at large: From roughly 23 to 90 years was the age range, with a mean of around 56 years, and around 80% were male. Approximately 40% of patients had received prior checkpoint inhibitor therapy.

The CDR3 runs 16 residues. With V trimmed by 1 base and J by 2 bases, 4 bases remained unmatched. Germline V lookup: CDR1 MNHEY, CDR2 SMNVEV (reference sequence). Study-wide results and limits: CD4+ and CD8+ T cells in blood underwent clonal expansion by week 6 at 0.1 to 3.0 mg/kg.

Data came from immunoSEQ multiplex PCR; TCRdb stores just in-frame clones and leaves some out. This sample has more than 60,000 clones, with around 87% found just once. Comment on this clone: Antigen specificity is unknown.

The clonotype originates from an adult with an advanced solid tumor such as melanoma, head and neck, liver or kidney cancer. This sample comprised CD4+ or CD8+ T cells sorted from blood, obtained in a trial of the OX40 agonist ivuxolimab. The chain couples TRBV27 to TRBJ2-3, with 9 bases fitting TRBD1. The DNA for the CDR3 is TGTGCCAGCAGTTTATTGGGGACAGGGCTCACAGATACGCAGTATTTT. It codes for CASSLLGTGLTDTQYF.